The 28 T cell receptor beta chains reported below all come from one sample, sequenced in a study of blood T cell repertoires in COVID-19 (dated by TCRdb to the early 2020s). The receptor library was made with the immunoSEQ multiplex PCR assay. Not all clones reach the TCRdb copy of this immuneACCESS table, which keeps in-frame sequences only. Checked studies attribute under half of the gap to unresolved V genes and leave the rest unexplained. This sample comprises about 87,000 clones, about 83% of them detected only once. Jointly, the top ten make up 2% to 2.5% of the sample. Sequencing input: peripheral blood. The origin of the receptors is a woman in her 70s with acute or convalescent COVID-19.

V usage is TRBV7-9 and J usage is TRBJ1-3; tentative D call: TRBD1 (6 bases). V dropped 1 base and J dropped 7 bases, with 8 bases sitting between them. The CDR3 sequence is 13 residues long. The germline CDR1 and CDR2 sequences are SEHNR and FQNEAQ (reference sequence). In nucleotides, the CDR3 is TGTGCCAGCAGCTTAGATCAGGGGAACACCATATATTTT. Translated, it gives CASSLDQGNTIYF.

The chain employs TRBV5-1 and TRBJ1-1, with 8 bases that match TRBD1. The CDR3 has 15 residues. V gave up 4 bases and J gave up 1 base; unmatched junction bases: 6. Germline V CDR1 and CDR2: SGHRS, YFSETQ. CDR3 nucleotide sequence: TGCGCCAGCAGCCCGTTGACAGGGGAGAACACTGAAGCTTTCTTT. Translating gives CASSPLTGENTEAFF. The full variable domain, with the rest looked up from reference TRBV5-1 and TRBJ1-1, is KAGVTQTPRYLIKTRGQQVTLSCSPISGHRSVSWYQQTPGQGLQFLFEYFSETQRNKGNFPGRFSGRQFSNSRSEMNVSTLELGDSALYLCASSPLTGENTEAFFGQGTRLTVV.

Here the CDR3 reads CAIGGDPNEKLFF. The CDR3 nucleotides are TGTGCCATAGGCGGGGATCCCAATGAAAAACTGTTTTTT. V is TRBV12-3 or TRBV12-4 and J is TRBJ1-4; D is unclear. The CDR3 covers 13 residues. Trimming cost V 10 bases and J 5 bases, with 14 bases left between them.

The chain has TRBV6-6 and TRBJ1-4; unclear D gene. CDR1 and CDR2 (germline): MNHNY, SVGAGI (reference sequence). CDR3 length equals 16 residues. Trimming removed 0 bases at V and 7 bases at J, with 15 bases between. The CDR3: CASSYSSAVASEKLFF. Written as DNA, the CDR3 is TGTGCCAGCAGTTACTCGAGCGCGGTTGCAAGTGAAAAACTGTTTTTT.

This chain links TRBV5-1 with TRBJ1-2; 8 bases line up with TRBD1. Germline V gene data show CDR1 as SGHRS and CDR2 as YFSETQ. The CDR3 covers 15 residues. J lost 4 bases, V lost 2 bases, and 7 bases had no gene match. In nucleotides, the CDR3 is TGCGCCAGCAGCTTCGGACAGGGAATTACCTATGGCTACACCTTC. Residues: CASSFGQGITYGYTF. Looking up the rest from reference TRBV5-1 and TRBJ1-2 gives the full variable domain: KAGVTQTPRYLIKTRGQQVTLSCSPISGHRSVSWYQQTPGQGLQFLFEYFSETQRNKGNFPGRFSGRQFSNSRSEMNVSTLELGDSALYLCASSFGQGITYGYTFGSGTRLTVV.

The V and J genes are TRBV28 and TRBJ1-2; the D is unclear. Germline-derived CDR1 and CDR2 are MDHEN and SYDVKM. Trimming removed 5 bases from V and 6 bases from J, with 7 bases in between. The CDR3 runs to 11 residues. The CDR3 loop is CASSTGDGYTF. In DNA, the CDR3 is TGTGCCAGCAGTACTGGAGATGGCTACACCTTC.

Regarding this clone: One end of the junction fails to match germline, which may point to a read error. V usage is TRBV6-5 and J usage is TRBJ2-1, with 7 bases fitting TRBD1. Germline CDR1 is MNHEY and CDR2 is SVGAGI. This CDR3 has 13 residues. CDR3 protein: CASSDSGQWEQFF. The CDR3 DNA reads TGTGCCAGCAGTGACTCGGGACAGTGGGAGCAGTTCTTC.

The chain joins TRBV28 to TRBJ1-5; D unclear. The CDR3 loop spans 15 amino acids. Germline V lookup: CDR1 MDHEN, CDR2 SYDVKM. Trimming took off 2 bases at V and 2 bases at J, with 10 bases between the two ends. The CDR3 reads CASSLTHVGNQPQHF. CDR3 sequence (DNA): TGTGCCAGCAGTTTAACGCATGTAGGCAATCAGCCCCAGCATTTT.

The chain uses TRBV6-1 and TRBJ2-7, with 10 positions matching TRBD1. The CDR3 covers 15 residues. The ends lost 2 bases at V and 2 bases at J; junction bases unmatched: 3. In germline, CDR1 is MNHNS, CDR2 SASEGT. DNA of the CDR3: TGTGCCAGCAGTGAAAGGGGACAGGGGACCTACGAGCAGTACTTC. It specifies CASSERGQGTYEQYF.

The V and J genes are TRBV7-3 and TRBJ2-7; TRBD1 agrees at 8 bases. With V trimmed by 5 bases and J by 8 bases, 8 bases remained unmatched. Germline V gene data show CDR1 as SGHTA and CDR2 as FQGTGA. This CDR3 contains 13 residues. The CDR3 here is CASSPGTGSKQYF. As DNA, the CDR3 is TGTGCCAGCAGCCCGGGGACAGGCAGCAAGCAGTACTTC.

The table lists this clone with a count of one. The chain has TRBV10-2 and TRBJ1-2; 9 bases match TRBD1. Germline values: CDR1 WSHSY, CDR2 SAAADI. Trimming cost V 5 bases and J 8 bases; bases outside gene matches: 9. The CDR3 has 14 residues. The CDR3 here is CASSPSGQGRGYTF. In nucleotides, the CDR3 is TGCGCCAGCAGTCCCTCAGGACAGGGGAGGGGCTACACCTTC.

To note about this clone: Other DNA sequences in this specimen translate into the identical CDR3. CDR3 nucleotide sequence: TGTGCCAGCAGCCAAGTTAGAGCCGGGGAGCTGTTTTTT. Its protein is CASSQVRAGELFF. The chain carries TRBV3-1 (or the pseudogene TRBV3-2) and TRBJ2-2; D gene ambiguous. V shed 1 base and J shed 6 bases, with 6 bases lying between them. The germline gives CDR1 LGHDT, CDR2 YNNKEL (reference sequence). This CDR3 contains 13 residues.

The rearrangement uses TRBV18 and TRBJ2-3, with TRBD2 matching 11 bases. Germline-derived CDR1 and CDR2 are KGHSH and LQKENI. V lost 2 bases, J lost 5 bases, and 6 bases stayed unmatched. CDR3 length: 16 amino acids. CDR3 protein: CASSPISGGAVDTQYF. The CDR3 DNA reads as TGTGCCAGCTCACCAATTAGCGGGGGGGCCGTAGATACGCAGTATTTT.

The chain joins TRBV5-1 to TRBJ1-6; 9 bases fit TRBD1. V was pared by 3 bases and J by 7 bases, with 5 bases of the junction left unmatched. CDR3 length equals 15 residues. CDR1 and CDR2 (germline): SGHRS, YFSETQ. CDR3 nucleotide sequence: TGCGCCAGCAGCTCCACCGGGACAGGGAATTCACCCCTCCACTTT. Its protein is CASSSTGTGNSPLHF.

The genes are TRBV29-1 and TRBJ1-1; possible D gene TRBD1, 6 bases. The V gene's germline CDR1 is SQVTM and CDR2 ANQGSEA. The V end was cut by 4 bases, the J end by 7 bases, with 13 bases between. This CDR3 has 12 residues. In nucleotides, the CDR3 is TGCAGCGTTGGCCAGGGAGGGGGTGAAGCTTTCTTT. Translating gives CSVGQGGGEAFF. Supplemented by reference TRBV29-1 and TRBJ1-1, the full variable domain reads SAVISQKPSRDICQRGTSLTIQCQVDSQVTMMFWYRQQPGQSLTLIATANQGSEATYESGFVIDKFPISRPNLTFSTLTVSNMSPEDSSIYLCSVGQGGGEAFFGQGTRLTVV.

The chain employs TRBV16 and TRBJ1-1, with 7 bases aligning to TRBD1. V lost 4 bases, J lost 5 bases, and 13 bases stayed unmatched. Looked up from germline, CDR1 is KGHSY and CDR2 is FQNENV. The CDR3 loop spans 16 amino acids. The CDR3 DNA is TGTGCCAGCAGCCCGACCGCGACAGGGATTAGGACTGAAGCTTTCTTT. The encoded protein is CASSPTATGIRTEAFF.

The chain joins TRBV5-1 to TRBJ2-1; 11 bases are a match to TRBD2. CDR3 length equals 15 residues. Germline CDR1 is SGHRS and CDR2 is YFSETQ. Trimming cost V 4 bases and J 6 bases; bases outside gene matches: 6. CDR3 region: CASSRTSGGLNEQFF. The CDR3 DNA follows: TGCGCCAGCAGCCGCACTAGCGGGGGCCTCAATGAGCAGTTCTTC.

This chain joins TRBV11-2 and TRBJ1-4; TRBD1 agrees at 7 bases. This CDR3 spans 14 amino acids. The V and J ends lost 5 bases and 4 bases, in that order; junction bases with no gene match: 4. From germline, CDR1 is SGHAT and CDR2 FQNNGV. CDR3 residues: CASSPGTVNEKLFF. CDR3 DNA: TGTGCCAGCAGCCCAGGGACAGTTAATGAAAAACTGTTTTTT.

V is TRBV12-5 and J is TRBJ2-7, with 7 bases aligning to TRBD2. The junction had 8 bases not matched to a gene; V was cut back by 4 bases and J by 2 bases. The CDR3 extends over 15 amino acids. Germline V lookup: CDR1 LGHNT, CDR2 FRNRAP. The CDR3: CASGSTGTIPYEQYF. Written as DNA, the CDR3 is TGTGCTAGTGGTTCCACCGGGACTATTCCCTACGAGCAGTACTTC.

The chain links TRBV4-1 to TRBJ1-2, with a possible D match to TRBD1 (5 bases). The CDR3 sequence is 15 residues long. Trimming left V 0 bases short and J 2 bases short, with 10 bases between. Germline CDR1 reads MGHRA; CDR2 reads YSYEKL. The CDR3 is CASSQDSSGNYGYTF. CDR3 DNA sequence: TGCGCCAGCAGCCAAGATAGTTCAGGGAACTATGGCTACACCTTC.

CDR3 sequence: CASSKGQGPSIYEQYF. CDR3 in DNA: TGCGCCAGCAGCAAGGGACAGGGCCCGTCTATATACGAGCAGTACTTC. The gene calls are TRBV4-1 and TRBJ2-7; 9 nucleotides agree with TRBD1. This CDR3 contains 16 residues. Germline lookup yields CDR1 MGHRA and CDR2 YSYEKL. V was clipped by 5 bases and J by 4 bases; unmatched bases: 12.

This sequence joins TRBV30 and TRBJ1-5, with D tentatively TRBD1 (5 bases). CDR3 length: 14 residues. CDR1 and CDR2 (germline): GTSNPN, SVGIG (reference sequence). V lost 1 base and J 2 bases, leaving 9 bases between the germline ends. The CDR3 region has the DNA TGTGCCTGGAGTGGCGGAGGGGGCAATCAGCCCCAGCATTTT. Its translation is CAWSGGGGNQPQHF.

The chain is built from TRBV7-9 and TRBJ2-2; possibly TRBD2 for D (6 bases). The CDR3 runs to 13 residues. The germline gives CDR1 SEHNR, CDR2 FQNEAQ (reference sequence). Trimming removed 6 bases at V and 4 bases at J, with 9 bases between. The CDR3 sequence: CASSAGSTGELFF. Here the CDR3 DNA reads TGTGCCAGCAGTGCGGGGTCCACCGGGGAGCTGTTTTTT.

This rearrangement joins TRBV15 to TRBJ1-2, with TRBD1 as a possible D gene (5 bases). CDR1 and CDR2 (germline): LNHNV, YYDKDF (reference sequence). The CDR3 spans 13 residues. V lost 3 bases, J lost 6 bases, and 11 bases lay in between. The CDR3 here is CATSRDTWDGYTF. In DNA form, the CDR3 reads TGTGCCACCAGCAGGGACACATGGGATGGCTACACCTTC. Full variable domain (missing parts from reference TRBV15 and TRBJ1-2): DAMVIQNPRYQVTQFGKPVTLSCSQTLNHNVMYWYQQKSSQAPKLLFHYYDKDFNNEADTPDNFQSRRPNTSFCFLDIRSPGLGDTAMYLCATSRDTWDGYTFGSGTRLTVV.

CDR3 nucleotides: TGTGCCAGCAGCTTGTGGGCAGGGGGAGACACCGGGGAGCTGTTTTTT. Translated: CASSLWAGGDTGELFF. The chain combines TRBV5-6 with TRBJ2-2; the match to TRBD1 covers 7 bases. The CDR3 sequence is 16 residues long. J gave up 3 bases and V 1 base, and 6 bases lay outside the gene matches. CDR1 SGHDT and CDR2 YYEEEE come from the germline V gene.

The V gene is TRBV5-4, the J gene TRBJ2-2; a possible D gene is TRBD2 (6 bases). In germline, CDR1 is SGHNT, CDR2 YYREEE (reference sequence). The V and J ends lost 7 bases and 4 bases respectively, with 20 bases between them. The CDR3 is made up of 16 amino acids. The CDR3 here is CASERPEAGSTGELFF. In nucleotides, the CDR3 is TGTGCCAGCGAACGACCAGAAGCCGGGAGCACCGGGGAGCTGTTTTTT.

The chain has TRBV9 and TRBJ1-1; 8 nucleotides line up with TRBD1. V was clipped by 4 bases and J by 5 bases; unmatched bases: 7. Germline CDR1 SGDLS, CDR2 YYNGEE. This CDR3 region has 14 residues. The CDR3 sequence is CASSTRQGSTEAFF. For the CDR3, the DNA is TGTGCCAGCAGCACGAGACAGGGGAGTACTGAAGCTTTCTTT.

V and J are TRBV18 and TRBJ1-3, with TRBD1 matching 9 bases. Germline V CDR1 and CDR2: KGHSH, LQKENI. J was trimmed by 1 base and V by 6 bases; bases with no gene match: 4. This CDR3 is built from 15 residues. The CDR3 DNA sequence: TGTGCCAGCTCGCCGACAGGGGGATCTGGAAACACCATATATTTT. Its translation: CASSPTGGSGNTIYF. The full variable domain, with the rest looked up from reference TRBV18 and TRBJ1-3, is NAGVMQNPRHLVRRRGQEARLRCSPMKGHSHVYWYRQLPEEGLKFMVYLQKENIIDESGMPKERFSAEFPKEGPSILRIQQVVRGDSAAYFCASSPTGGSGNTIYFGEGSWLTVV.